The rows below give T cell receptor beta chains drawn from one sample of a study of control samples from healthy donors and cancer patients. Assay: immunoSEQ multiplex PCR; the TCRdb copy retains only in-frame clones and omits some. This table holds roughly 120,000 clones, approximately 94% found once. The sample was PBMCs. Receptors were obtained from a man between 50 and 59 years old with head and neck cancer. CDR3s include the opening cysteine and the closing phenylalanine or tryptophan. The D gene is left open where the match is weak. Expanded clones are given a class, and other clones once, few, many or no size at all.

DNA	CDR3	V	J	size	D
TGTGCCAGCACGGGGGGGGATACGCAGTATTTT	CASTGGDTQYF	TRBV11-2	TRBJ2-3	.	TRBD2
TGTGCCAGCAGTTTAGTACGGGGAAATCAGCCCCAGCATTTT	CASSLVRGNQPQHF	TRBV28	TRBJ1-5	.	.
TGTGCCAGCTCACCTATCCCCGGTGGGACAGGACATTCACCCCTCCACTTT	CASSPIPGGTGHSPLHF	TRBV18	TRBJ1-6	.	TRBD1
TGTGCCAGCAGCCCCCACTGGGAGCGGGGGGGCGATAATGAGCAGTTCTTC	CASSPHWERGGDNEQFF	TRBV3-1/TRBV3-2	TRBJ2-1	.	TRBD2
TGTGCCAGTAGAGGCAGCACGGCGGGAGAGAATGAGCAGTTCTTC	CASRGSTAGENEQFF	TRBV19	TRBJ2-1	.	TRBD2
TGTGCCACCAGCAGAGATGGCGGGCTGAATTCACCCCTCCACTTT	CATSRDGGLNSPLHF	TRBV15	TRBJ1-6	once	.
TGTGCCAGCAGTTTCTTAGAGGGGGGGGAGACTGAAGCTTTCTTT	CASSFLEGGETEAFF	TRBV28	TRBJ1-1	.	.
TGTGCCAGCAATAGGGGGGGGTGGGAAAAACTGTTTTTT	CASNRGGWEKLFF	TRBV28	TRBJ1-4	.	.
TGTGCCAGCAGCCCGCAAATAGCGGTGAACACTGAAGCTTTCTTT	CASSPQIAVNTEAFF	TRBV5-6	TRBJ1-1	once	.
TGTGCCAGCAGGCCAGGGTACGGCACTGAAGCTTTCTTT	CASRPGYGTEAFF	TRBV6-5	TRBJ1-1	.	.
TGTGCCAGCAGTGGACCTGAGAGCTCCTATAATTCACCCCTCCACTTT	CASSGPESSYNSPLHF	TRBV2	TRBJ1-6	.	.
TGTGCCAGCAGCACCCCTGTTGCGGGGGGGCCGATATACAATGAGCAGTTCTTC	CASSTPVAGGPIYNEQFF	TRBV9	TRBJ2-1	.	TRBD2
TGTGCCAGCAGCCAAGGGAGACAGGGCACAGATACGCAGTATTTT	CASSQGRQGTDTQYF	TRBV3-1/TRBV3-2	TRBJ2-3	.	.
TGTGCCACCAGCCACCCTGGAGGCGCGAAAGGGTATGAGCAGTTCTTC	CATSHPGGAKGYEQFF	TRBV15	TRBJ2-1	.	.
TGTGCCAGCTGGGGGGGGCGTTATGGCTACACCTTC	CASWGGRYGYTF	TRBV12-3/TRBV12-4	TRBJ1-2	.	.
TGTGCCAGCAGCTTGGGGGCCCGGAATGAGTATGGCTACACCTTC	CASSLGARNEYGYTF	TRBV5-5	TRBJ1-2	.	.
TGTGCCAGCAGTGAAGATGGGGTGAGGCTCAGGGGTCATTCCCATTCACCCCTCCACTTT	CASSEDGVRLRGHSHSPLHF	TRBV2	TRBJ1-6	.	.
TGTGCCAGCAGCTCCTTTTACAGTTCTAACTATGGCTACACCTTC	CASSSFYSSNYGYTF	TRBV7-4	TRBJ1-2	.	.
TGTGCCAGCAGCCAAGGGATCCGAAAGAAAGAGACCCAGTACTTC	CASSQGIRKKETQYF	TRBV14	TRBJ2-5	once	.
TGTGCCAGCAGCTTAGGGACGGAGACTCTCTATGGCTACACCTTC	CASSLGTETLYGYTF	TRBV7-9	TRBJ1-2	.	.
TGCGCCAGCAGCGGGGGACTAGTCCAGGAGACCCAGTACTTC	CASSGGLVQETQYF	TRBV5-1	TRBJ2-5	.	TRBD2
TGTGCCAGAAGCTTGGGGGTCTGGGTTGAAGCTTTCTTT	CARSLGVWVEAFF	TRBV5-3	TRBJ1-1	.	.
TGTGCCAGCAGTTGGACAGACCTCGGGTGGACTGAAGCTTTCTTT	CASSWTDLGWTEAFF	TRBV11-1	TRBJ1-1	.	.
TGTGCCAGCAGCTTCCTCAGGGGGCGAACTAATGAAAAACTGTTTTTT	CASSFLRGRTNEKLFF	TRBV11-2	TRBJ1-4	.	TRBD1
TGTGCCAGCTCACCACCGTCACAACTAGCGGGGCTAAATACGCAGTATTTT	CASSPPSQLAGLNTQYF	TRBV18	TRBJ2-3	.	TRBD2
TGTGCCAGCACCGAGGGAACAGGGGGCGATGGGGCTTTCTTT	CASTEGTGGDGAFF	TRBV6-5	TRBJ1-1	.	TRBD1
TGTGCCAGCAGCTCCCAGGGACATCAGCCCCAGCATTTT	CASSSQGHQPQHF	TRBV7-9	TRBJ1-5	.	.
TGTGCCAGCAGAGGGACTAGCGGGGGTGGAACCGGGGAGCTGTTTTTT	CASRGTSGGGTGELFF	TRBV7-6	TRBJ2-2	.	TRBD2
TGTGCCAGCTCACCACGGACTAGCGGGGGCCCATACGGGGAGCAGTACTTC	CASSPRTSGGPYGEQYF	TRBV18	TRBJ2-7	.	TRBD2
TGTGCCAGCAGTTTAGTCGGTAGTTGGCAGTACTTC	CASSLVGSWQYF	TRBV12-3/TRBV12-4	TRBJ2-7	.	.
TGTGCCACCAGCAGTGGTGGCCGGGGAGGAAAACTGTTTTTT	CATSSGGRGGKLFF	TRBV15	TRBJ1-4	.	.
TGCGCCAGCAGCCAAGGAAGGGGCACGCTCGGCATTCAGTACTTC	CASSQGRGTLGIQYF	TRBV4-3	TRBJ2-4	once	.
TGTGCCAGCAGTACGGGACACACCGGCATTCAGTACTTC	CASSTGHTGIQYF	TRBV27	TRBJ2-4	once	.
TGCGCCAGCAGCTTGCTCTCACAGAGCTCCTACAATGAGCAGTTCTTC	CASSLLSQSSYNEQFF	TRBV5-1	TRBJ2-1	.	.
TGTGCCAGCAGTTACGAAGGAACTAGCTCTGGAAACACCATATATTTT	CASSYEGTSSGNTIYF	TRBV6-5	TRBJ1-3	.	.
TGTGCCATCAGTGAGTCGCCGGTTAGCAATGAGCAGTTCTTC	CAISESPVSNEQFF	TRBV10-3	TRBJ2-1	once	.
TGCAGCGTTGTTGGCAGCATGAACACTGAAGCTTTCTTT	CSVVGSMNTEAFF	TRBV29-1	TRBJ1-1	.	.
TGCAGCGTTCGCTGGGGAACACGCTACGAGCAGTACTTC	CSVRWGTRYEQYF	TRBV29-1	TRBJ2-7	.	.
TGTGCCAGCAGCTTCGAACCAACCGGGCTTAGAGGAAAACTGTTTTTT	CASSFEPTGLRGKLFF	TRBV7-9	TRBJ1-4	once	.
TGTGCCAGCAGTTATACTACGAGGAACACTGAAGCTTTCTTT	CASSYTTRNTEAFF	TRBV6-2/TRBV6-3	TRBJ1-1	.	.
TGTGCCAGCAGCTTAGCGGCAGGGGTCAATGAGCAGTTCTTC	CASSLAAGVNEQFF	TRBV7-2	TRBJ2-1	.	.
TGTGCCAGCAGCTTGGCCGTGGACTGGTACGAGCAGTACTTC	CASSLAVDWYEQYF	TRBV5-6	TRBJ2-7	.	.
TGTGCCAGCAGTTACGACAGGGTCATGAAGCAGTACTTC	CASSYDRVMKQYF	TRBV6-2/TRBV6-3	TRBJ2-7	.	TRBD1
TGCAGCGTTGCGGACGGGGCCGCTGAAGCTTTCTTT	CSVADGAAEAFF	TRBV29-1	TRBJ1-1	.	.
TGTGCCAGCAGTTACGGGACCACACAAGAGACCCAGTACTTC	CASSYGTTQETQYF	TRBV6-5	TRBJ2-5	.	.
TGTGCCATCCAGAAACAGACAGGGGCCTACGAGCAGTACTTC	CAIQKQTGAYEQYF	TRBV10-3	TRBJ2-7	.	TRBD1
TGTGCCAGCAGCCCGGGGACAGGGAGCGGATCCTATGGCTACACCTTC	CASSPGTGSGSYGYTF	TRBV7-2	TRBJ1-2	.	TRBD1
TGTGCCACCAGCCCCGCTTACCGGACCGCGCAAGAAGCTTTCTTT	CATSPAYRTAQEAFF	TRBV15	TRBJ1-1	.	.
TGCGCCAGCAGCTTGGCGGTCAGCTCTGGGGCCAACGTCCTGACTTTC	CASSLAVSSGANVLTF	TRBV5-1	TRBJ2-6	.	.
TGTGCCAGCAGAGTAAGAATCGGGACAGGGAACCCTGAAGCTTTCTTT	CASRVRIGTGNPEAFF	TRBV7-8	TRBJ1-1	.	TRBD1